This entry lists 32 T cell receptor beta chains sequenced from one sample in a study of technical replicates of blood from several donors. Assay: immunoSEQ multiplex PCR; the TCRdb copy retains only in-frame clones and omits some. The data contain around 76,000 clones, just over 90% of them singletons. Sequenced: T cells isolated from PBMCs. These receptors were collected from a human donor in good health.

The V call is TRBV7-9, the J call TRBJ2-5, with 12 bases identical to TRBD2. J lost 4 bases, V lost 5 bases, and 5 bases had no gene match. The CDR3 loop spans 15 amino acids. Germline assignment: CDR1 SEHNR and CDR2 FQNEAQ (reference sequence). The CDR3 nucleotides read TGTGCCAGCAGCCCGCCGGGACTAGCGGGAGAGACCCAGTACTTC. It is translated as CASSPPGLAGETQYF.

The chain is built from TRBV19 and TRBJ1-3; TRBD1 is a possible D gene (5 bases). V gave up 3 bases and J gave up 2 bases, with 11 bases separating them. CDR3 size: 15 residues. Germline assignment: CDR1 LNHDA and CDR2 SQIVND (reference sequence). This CDR3 reads CASSIDWGAGNTIYF. In nucleotides, the CDR3 is TGTGCCAGTAGTATCGACTGGGGGGCTGGAAACACCATATATTTT.

This chain connects TRBV5-8 to TRBJ2-7, with D unresolved. Trimming removed 4 bases from V and 6 bases from J, with 5 bases in between. This CDR3 is built from 10 residues. Germline V lookup: CDR1 SGHTS, CDR2 YDEGEE. CDR3 bases: TGTGCCAGCAGCCTCGTCGAGCAGTACTTC. The encoded protein is CASSLVEQYF.

The gene calls are TRBV28 and TRBJ2-1; 8 nucleotides align to TRBD2. The germline V gene encodes CDR1 MDHEN and CDR2 SYDVKM. Losses at the gene ends were 8 bases for V and 0 bases for J; bases not matched to a gene: 9. The CDR3 has 16 amino acids. Here the CDR3 DNA reads TGTGCCAGCCTTCGTAGTAGCGGGAACTCCTACAATGAGCAGTTCTTC. Translated: CASLRSSGNSYNEQFF.

The chain recombines TRBV18 with TRBJ2-2, with 9 positions matching TRBD1. The CDR3 sequence is 15 residues long. Per the germline V gene, CDR1 is KGHSH and CDR2 is LQKENI. J was trimmed by 5 bases and V by 4 bases; bases with no gene match: 5. The CDR3: CASSLRTGATGELFF. The CDR3, as DNA: TGTGCCAGCTCACTCCGGACAGGGGCAACCGGGGAGCTGTTTTTT. The entire variable domain, with the rest obtained from reference TRBV18 and TRBJ2-2, is as follows: NAGVMQNPRHLVRRRGQEARLRCSPMKGHSHVYWYRQLPEEGLKFMVYLQKENIIDESGMPKERFSAEFPKEGPSILRIQQVVRGDSAAYFCASSLRTGATGELFFGEGSRLTVL.

This chain uses TRBV28 with TRBJ2-5; TRBD1 might be the D (5 bases). The CDR3 contains 16 residues. Trimming took off 2 bases at V and 2 bases at J, with 15 bases between the two ends. Germline lookup yields CDR1 MDHEN and CDR2 SYDVKM. The CDR3 region has the DNA TGTGCCAGCAGTTTAGCAGGGAAAGATCTTCAAGAGACCCAGTACTTC. It codes for CASSLAGKDLQETQYF.

The V call is TRBV5-1, the J call TRBJ1-4; D ambiguous. Germline V CDR1 and CDR2: SGHRS, YFSETQ. The CDR3 length is 17 residues. Trimming pared 4 bases from V and 8 bases from J, leaving 24 bases between. CDR3 region: CASSLPPEAIGGEKLFF. DNA of the CDR3: TGCGCCAGCAGCCTGCCGCCTGAGGCGATCGGCGGCGAAAAACTGTTTTTT.

V gene TRBV4-1 combines with J gene TRBJ2-7; perhaps TRBD2 as D (6 bases). V gave up 3 bases and J gave up 0 bases, with 12 bases separating them. Germline V lookup: CDR1 MGHRA, CDR2 YSYEKL. The CDR3 is made up of 15 amino acids. CDR3 DNA: TGCGCCAGCAGCCAGGAGGGTAGTAGCTCCTACGAGCAGTACTTC. This translates into CASSQEGSSSYEQYF.

The chain has TRBV11-3 and TRBJ2-7; maybe TRBD2 (7 bases). V lost 5 bases and J 4 bases, leaving 15 bases between the germline ends. Looked up from germline, CDR1 is SGHNT and CDR2 is YENEEA. The CDR3 loop spans 14 amino acids. The CDR3 reads CASSVKQGLYEQYF. CDR3 sequence (DNA): TGTGCCAGCAGCGTTAAACAGGGACTATACGAGCAGTACTTC.

The chain is built from TRBV6-6 and TRBJ2-7, with 8 bases that match TRBD2. V dropped 7 bases and J dropped 3; count of bases not matched to a gene: 8. The CDR3 sequence is 14 residues long. Germline V gene lookup returns CDR1 MNHNY and CDR2 SVGAGI (reference sequence). The CDR3 spells CASKDKRGFYEQYF. The DNA for the CDR3 is TGTGCCAGCAAGGACAAGCGGGGGTTCTACGAGCAGTACTTC.

This clone has just one count. The chain uses TRBV25-1 and TRBJ2-1, with TRBD1 identical over 7 bases. This CDR3 contains 15 residues. Germline CDR1 and CDR2: MGHDK and SYGVNS. The V and J ends lost 4 bases and 4 bases, in that order; junction bases with no gene match: 7. The CDR3 here is CASSGPGTVYNEQFF. CDR3 nucleotide sequence: TGTGCCAGCAGTGGTCCGGGGACAGTTTACAATGAGCAGTTCTTC.

The chain uses TRBV10-3 and TRBJ1-2, with D unclear. Germline V CDR1 and CDR2: ENHRY, SYGVKD. Trimming stripped 9 bases from V and 1 base from J, with 9 bases between. This CDR3 has 12 amino acids. CDR3 region: CAMSLDNYGYTF. CDR3 nucleotide sequence: TGTGCCATGAGTTTAGATAACTATGGCTACACCTTC.

The chain is built from TRBV6-5 and TRBJ2-2; weak D call: TRBD2 (6 bases). The CDR3 loop spans 16 amino acids. Trimming removed 2 bases from V and 3 bases from J, with 13 bases in between. CDR1 is MNHEY and CDR2 is SVGAGI in the germline V gene. The DNA for the CDR3 is TGTGCCAGCAGTTACCCTGGGGGGTCGGACACCGGGGAGCTGTTTTTT. As protein: CASSYPGGSDTGELFF.

The chain employs TRBV21-1 and TRBJ1-5; the D segment call TRBD1 is taken from the table without a DNA check. TRBV21-1 is classified as a pseudogene. The CDR3 covers 18 residues. The CDR3 region has the DNA TGTGCCAGCAAAAACAGGGGGAGAGTGTTTTCGAGCAATCAGCCCCAGCATTTT. This translates into CASKNRGRVFSSNQPQHF.

The rearrangement joins TRBV18 to TRBJ1-1; D unclear. Trimming stripped 7 bases from V and 0 bases from J, with 15 bases between. The length of the CDR3 is 15 residues. Per the germline V gene, CDR1 is KGHSH and CDR2 is LQKENI. CDR3 sequence reads: CASLDTHLMNTEAFF. The DNA of the CDR3 is TGTGCCAGCTTAGACACCCACCTCATGAACACTGAAGCTTTCTTT.

The CDR3 region has the DNA TGTGCCAGCAGCTTAGAACTCGGGGGGATTGATACGCAGTATTTT. Translated: CASSLELGGIDTQYF. This rearrangement joins TRBV13 to TRBJ2-3; 7 bases agree with TRBD2. The V segment lost 1 base and the J segment 6 bases; nucleotides outside the gene matches: 7. Germline V CDR1 and CDR2: PRHDT, FYEKMQ (reference sequence). CDR3 size: 15 residues. The whole variable domain, remainder taken from reference TRBV13 and TRBJ2-3, is AAGVIQSPRHLIKEKRETATLKCYPIPRHDTVYWYQQGPGQDPQFLISFYEKMQSDKGSIPDRFSAQQFSDYHSELNMSSLELGDSALYFCASSLELGGIDTQYFGPGTRLTVL.

The V call is TRBV9, the J call TRBJ2-1, with 7 positions matching TRBD2. Germline assignment: CDR1 SGDLS and CDR2 YYNGEE. There are 14 residues in the CDR3. With V trimmed by 2 bases and J by 8 bases, 7 bases remained unmatched. The CDR3 region is CASSVIGGDDEQFF. The CDR3 DNA reads as TGTGCCAGCAGCGTGATTGGGGGGGACGATGAGCAGTTCTTC.

This clone appeared once. The CDR3 loop is CASSFSLSYEQYF. The DNA for the CDR3 is TGCGCCAGCAGCTTTTCCCTCTCCTACGAGCAGTACTTC. The chain carries TRBV5-1 and TRBJ2-7, with unresolved D. The V end was cut by 2 bases, the J end by 0 bases, with 6 bases between. The CDR3 length is 13 residues. CDR1 and CDR2 from the germline V gene are SGHRS and YFSETQ.

The chain joins TRBV28 to TRBJ2-1; D perhaps matches TRBD2 (5 bases). Trimming pared 2 bases from V and 10 bases from J, leaving 18 bases between. The germline gives CDR1 MDHEN, CDR2 SYDVKM. The CDR3 covers 15 residues. This CDR3 reads CASSLGAGGWEEQFF. For the CDR3, the DNA is TGTGCCAGCAGTTTAGGTGCGGGCGGGTGGGAGGAGCAGTTCTTC.

The rearrangement uses TRBV28 and TRBJ1-1; D not certain. The CDR3 sequence is 13 residues long. Trimming stripped 3 bases from V and 5 bases from J, with 10 bases between. Germline V gene data show CDR1 as MDHEN and CDR2 as SYDVKM. CDR3 region: CASSLTKTTEAFF. For the CDR3, the DNA is TGTGCCAGCAGTTTGACAAAAACAACTGAAGCTTTCTTT. The whole variable domain, remainder taken from reference TRBV28 and TRBJ1-1, is DVKVTQSSRYLVKRTGEKVFLECVQDMDHENMFWYRQDPGLGLRLIYFSYDVKMKEKGDIPEGYSVSREKKERFSLILESASTNQTSMYLCASSLTKTTEAFFGQGTRLTVV.

The chain has TRBV10-3 and TRBJ2-5; 9 bases line up with TRBD1. CDR1 and CDR2 (germline): ENHRY, SYGVKD. The length of the CDR3 is 14 residues. After removal of 6 bases from V and 3 bases from J, the junction contained 5 bases not matched to a gene. CDR3: CAIRGQGKKETQYF. The CDR3 nucleotides read TGTGCCATCAGAGGACAGGGGAAAAAAGAGACCCAGTACTTC.

The chain couples TRBV9 to TRBJ2-7; 8 bases map to TRBD1. Unmatched junction bases numbered 2, after V lost 3 bases and J lost 0 bases. The CDR3 has 14 amino acids. Germline loops: CDR1 SGDLS, CDR2 YYNGEE. The CDR3 loop is CASSATGDSYEQYF. CDR3 bases: TGTGCCAGCAGCGCGACAGGGGACTCCTACGAGCAGTACTTC.

The chain joins TRBV29-1 to TRBJ2-1, with TRBD2 matching 7 bases. Germline V lookup: CDR1 SQVTM, CDR2 ANQGSEA. V lost 1 base and J lost 4; bases outside the gene matches: 13. The CDR3 extends over 17 amino acids. Here the CDR3 reads CSVEVLVGGRAYNEQFF. In nucleotides, the CDR3 is TGCAGCGTTGAAGTTTTGGTTGGCGGGAGAGCTTACAATGAGCAGTTCTTC.

A few counts support this clone. The chain links TRBV6-5 to TRBJ1-2, with 7 bases lining up with TRBD1. Trimming took 5 bases from V and 4 from J; bases not matched to a gene: 10. The germline gives CDR1 MNHEY, CDR2 SVGAGI. This CDR3 comprises 15 residues. CDR3: CASSPRTGSFYGYTF. The CDR3 nucleotides are TGTGCCAGCAGTCCTCGGACAGGTTCGTTCTATGGCTACACCTTC.

The rearrangement joins TRBV11-2 to TRBJ2-7; 7 bases fit TRBD1. The germline V gene encodes CDR1 SGHAT and CDR2 FQNNGV. CDR3 size: 19 residues. Trimming took 1 base from V and 4 from J; bases not matched to a gene: 19. The CDR3 here is CASSLVDRESPWDPYEQYF. CDR3 nucleotides: TGTGCCAGCAGCTTAGTAGACAGGGAGTCCCCCTGGGACCCGTACGAGCAGTACTTC.

This chain uses TRBV4-1 with TRBJ2-7; a weak D match, TRBD2 (5 bases). Trimming took off 6 bases at V and 3 bases at J, with 9 bases between the two ends. The CDR3 is made up of 12 amino acids. In germline, CDR1 is MGHRA, CDR2 YSYEKL. The CDR3 coding sequence is TGCGCCAGCAGTCACGGGGACTACGAGCAGTACTTC. Its protein product is CASSHGDYEQYF.

CDR3 nucleotide sequence: TGTGCCAGCAGTGAAGCTCTCTCAGGCTACGAGCAGTACTTC. The encoded protein is CASSEALSGYEQYF. The chain employs TRBV2 and TRBJ2-7; no reliable D call. The CDR3 consists of 14 residues. The germline V and J ends were trimmed by 0 bases and 3 bases, with 9 bases remaining between them. Germline V gene sequence: CDR1 SNHLY, CDR2 FYNNEI.

The chain is built from TRBV5-4 and TRBJ2-4, with 7 bases matching TRBD2. Germline V gene lookup returns CDR1 SGHNT and CDR2 YYREEE (reference sequence). This CDR3 has 16 residues. Losses at the gene ends were 0 bases for V and 9 bases for J; bases not matched to a gene: 12. CDR3: CASSLVTRGGTGIQYF. In DNA form, the CDR3 reads TGTGCCAGCAGCTTGGTTACTCGCGGGGGTACCGGCATTCAGTACTTC.

The chain links TRBV27 to TRBJ1-5; possible D gene TRBD1, 6 bases. V was trimmed by 2 bases and J by 1 base, leaving 12 bases between them. The germline V gene encodes CDR1 MNHEY and CDR2 SMNVEV (reference sequence). This CDR3 has 16 residues. The CDR3 loop reads CASSLGAGASNQPQHF. The CDR3 nucleotides read TGTGCCAGCAGTTTAGGGGCAGGGGCAAGCAATCAGCCCCAGCATTTT.

V is TRBV9 and J is TRBJ2-5; the D gene is possibly TRBD2 (5 bases). The CDR3 sequence is 16 residues long. The germline CDR1 and CDR2 sequences are SGDLS and YYNGEE. V lost 0 bases and J 4 bases, leaving 16 bases between the germline ends. CDR3 loop: CASSVAEGDGPETQYF. CDR3 bases: TGTGCCAGCAGCGTAGCTGAGGGAGATGGGCCAGAGACCCAGTACTTC.

V usage is TRBV7-3 and J usage is TRBJ1-2; a weak D match, TRBD1 (5 bases). This CDR3 contains 13 residues. CDR1 and CDR2 (germline): SGHTA, FQGTGA. The V end lost 5 bases, the J end lost 4 bases, and 11 bases lay between the germline ends. CDR3 in DNA: TGTGCCAGCAGCCCCGGGGGAAGCTATGGCTACACCTTC. Its translation: CASSPGGSYGYTF.

V and J are TRBV27 and TRBJ2-2; 10 positions match TRBD1. With 6 bases clipped from V and 6 bases from J, the junction kept 7 bases outside the gene matches. The germline CDR1 and CDR2 sequences are MNHEY and SMNVEV (reference sequence). This CDR3 contains 15 residues. The CDR3 loop reads CASSLYGQGAGELFF. CDR3 sequence (DNA): TGTGCCAGCAGCCTATATGGACAGGGGGCCGGGGAGCTGTTTTTT.